Below are 27 T cell receptor beta chains sequenced from a single sample in a study of response to subunit inactivated influenza vaccine. TCRdb reprocessed the RT-PCR reads via MiXCR and lists one record per CDR3 protein. The table records a few hundred thousand distinct CDR3 sequences, approximately 10% of them present only once. The same data also contributed to another study, on T cells expressing NK-cell markers. Turning to that study: What made the TCR beta cDNA was 5'RACE template switching with UMIs.

The sequences come from PBMCs from blood, collected on the day of vaccination. The source of these receptors is a man aged 50-59 years who received an inactivated influenza vaccine.

This clonotype was observed a single time. CDR3 coding DNA: TGTGCCAGCAGCTTAGGACAGGGACCCGAGCAGTACTTC. It yields the protein CASSLGQGPEQYF. V is TRBV7-2 and J is TRBJ2-7; TRBD1 matches at 7 bases. This CDR3 region has 13 residues. Germline V lookup: CDR1 SGHTA, CDR2 FQGNSA. J lost 6 bases, V lost 1 base, and 3 bases had no gene match.

This clonotype was seen many times. The chain links TRBV10-3 to TRBJ1-6; weak D call: TRBD1 (5 bases). Germline CDR1 is ENHRY and CDR2 is SYGVKD. V was trimmed by 2 bases and J by 8 bases, leaving 10 bases between them. CDR3 length: 14 amino acids. The CDR3 here is CAISERQGDSPLHF. CDR3 bases: TGTGCCATCAGTGAGAGGCAGGGAGATTCACCCCTCCACTTT.

A few counts support this clonotype. The V and J genes are TRBV11-2 and TRBJ2-1, with 10 bases identical to TRBD1. The V and J ends lost 7 bases and 3 bases, in that order; junction bases with no gene match: 6. The CDR3 extends over 15 amino acids. Germline V gives CDR1 SGHAT, CDR2 FQNNGV. CDR3: CASISGTGDYNEQFF. In DNA form, the CDR3 reads TGTGCCAGCATCTCGGGGACAGGGGACTACAATGAGCAGTTCTTC.

V and J are TRBV5-1 and TRBJ1-4; TRBD1 is a possible D gene (6 bases). Per the germline V gene, CDR1 is SGHRS and CDR2 is YFSETQ. CDR3 length: 15 amino acids. Between the trimmed V and J ends, which lost 1 base and 8 bases, there was a span of 15 bases. For the CDR3, the DNA is TGCGCCAGCAGCTTGTCTTCCAGGGGTCGCGAAAAACTGTTTTTT. Translated, it gives CASSLSSRGREKLFF.

The chain links TRBV7-9 to TRBJ2-1; D assignment may be TRBD1 or TRBD2 (5 bases each). The V end lost 1 base, the J end lost 2 bases, and 12 bases lay between the germline ends. This CDR3 is built from 16 residues. The germline CDR1 and CDR2 sequences are SEHNR and FQNEAQ (reference sequence). In DNA, the CDR3 is TGTGCCAGCAGCTTAGATTACGGGACCCCCTACAATGAGCAGTTCTTC. Its protein is CASSLDYGTPYNEQFF.

This rearrangement joins TRBV30 to TRBJ2-6; 8 bases fit TRBD1. V gave up 8 bases and J gave up 1 base; unmatched junction bases: 1. The CDR3 covers 13 residues. The germline CDR1 and CDR2 sequences are GTSNPN and SVGIG (reference sequence). DNA of the CDR3: TGTGCCGGGGACAGGTCTGGGGCCAACGTCCTGACTTTC. Its protein product is CAGDRSGANVLTF.

V is TRBV10-3 and J is TRBJ2-1; D is possibly TRBD2 (8 bases). In germline, CDR1 is ENHRY, CDR2 SYGVKD. The CDR3 runs to 15 residues. V was cut by 7 bases and J by 6 bases, with 19 bases left in between. DNA for the CDR3: TGTGCCATCACCAACGACAGGGCGGGAGGCAATGAGCAGTTCTTC. Amino acids: CAITNDRAGGNEQFF.

The chain carries TRBV29-1 and TRBJ2-3; 13 bases match TRBD2. The V segment lost 4 bases and the J segment 3 bases; nucleotides outside the gene matches: 7. Germline V CDR1 and CDR2: SQVTM, ANQGSEA. This CDR3 has 16 residues. The CDR3 DNA follows: TGCAGCGTTGTAGGACTAGCGGGAGCCAGTACAGATACGCAGTATTTT. This codes for CSVVGLAGASTDTQYF.

The gene calls are TRBV18 and TRBJ2-7; 10 bases agree with TRBD1. Germline CDR1 reads KGHSH; CDR2 reads LQKENI. J lost 7 bases, V lost 4 bases, and 7 bases had no gene match. CDR3 size: 14 residues. In DNA form, the CDR3 reads TGTGCCAGCTCACTACCCGGGACAGGGGAAGAGCAGTACTTC. Its translation is CASSLPGTGEEQYF.

The CDR3: CASSWGGDRGRLEQYF. Written as DNA, the CDR3 is TGCGCCAGCAGCTGGGGGGGAGACAGGGGGCGTCTCGAGCAGTACTTC. The chain is built from TRBV5-1 and TRBJ2-7; TRBD1 matches at 10 bases. Germline values: CDR1 SGHRS, CDR2 YFSETQ. The CDR3 sequence is 16 residues long. The V segment lost 3 bases and the J segment 6 bases; nucleotides outside the gene matches: 12.

This clonotype has a handful of counts. The CDR3 sequence: CSATPGTGGNIQYF. DNA for the CDR3: TGCAGTGCTACACCCGGGACAGGGGGGAACATTCAGTACTTC. The chain has TRBV20-1 and TRBJ2-4, with 11 positions matching TRBD1. The CDR3 has 14 amino acids. Trimming at V came to 4 bases and at J to 7 bases, leaving 6 bases not matched to a gene. The V gene's germline CDR1 is DFQATT and CDR2 SNEGSKA (reference sequence).

This clonotype has a handful of counts. The chain has TRBV20-1 and TRBJ1-2; D is unresolved. CDR1 DFQATT and CDR2 SNEGSKA come from the germline V gene (reference sequence). V was shortened by 6 bases and J by 4 bases, with 9 bases between the two germline ends. The CDR3 totals 11 residues. CDR3 sequence (DNA): TGCAGTGCGGCAGAGGGCTATGGCTACACCTTC. Amino acids: CSAAEGYGYTF.

Ten or more counts support this clonotype. V usage is TRBV5-1 and J usage is TRBJ2-7, with D tentatively TRBD1 or TRBD2 (5 bases each). CDR1 and CDR2 from the germline V gene are SGHRS and YFSETQ. Trimming stripped 7 bases from V and 0 bases from J, with 11 bases between. The CDR3 is made up of 13 amino acids. This chain's CDR3 is CASHNGGSYEQYF. CDR3 DNA: TGCGCCAGCCATAATGGGGGCTCCTACGAGCAGTACTTC. Full variable domain (outside the CDR3, taken from reference TRBV5-1 and TRBJ2-7): KAGVTQTPRYLIKTRGQQVTLSCSPISGHRSVSWYQQTPGQGLQFLFEYFSETQRNKGNFPGRFSGRQFSNSRSEMNVSTLELGDSALYLCASHNGGSYEQYFGPGTRLTVT.

At least ten counts were recorded for this clonotype. The gene calls are TRBV5-5 and TRBJ2-2; possibly TRBD1 for D (5 bases). The CDR3 contains 13 residues. Trimming took off 8 bases at V and 2 bases at J, with 10 bases between the two ends. Germline lookup yields CDR1 SGHKS and CDR2 YYEKEE (reference sequence). CDR3 amino acids: CASVDSNTGELFF. The CDR3 bases are TGTGCCAGTGTTGACAGCAACACCGGGGAGCTGTTTTTT.

The table lists this clonotype with a few counts. The rearrangement links TRBV6-2 or TRBV6-3 to TRBJ2-1, with 7 bases aligning to TRBD2. CDR3 length equals 14 residues. Unmatched junction bases numbered 7, after V lost 2 bases and J lost 9 bases. CDR1 and CDR2 (germline): MNHEY, SVGEGT. CDR3 amino acids: CASSYRRERVEQFF. The CDR3 DNA reads TGTGCCAGCAGTTACAGGCGGGAGCGGGTTGAGCAGTTCTTC.

The sample holds a few counts of this clonotype. The chain carries TRBV20-1 and TRBJ2-2, with D perhaps being TRBD1 or TRBD2 (6 bases each). Germline CDR1 DFQATT, CDR2 SNEGSKA (reference sequence). The CDR3 totals 17 residues. V was pared by 0 bases and J by 5 bases, with 19 bases between. The CDR3 nucleotides are TGCAGTGCTAGAGATCATATGTGGGGGGCTGGGACCGGGGAGCTGTTTTTT. Its protein is CSARDHMWGAGTGELFF.

There are a few counts of this clonotype. Relative to the germline gene, one junction end is altered; a read error may explain this. The rearrangement uses TRBV20-1 and TRBJ2-5; 7 bases map to TRBD2. The CDR3 runs 12 residues. Germline values: CDR1 DFQATT, CDR2 SNEGSKA (reference sequence). The CDR3 protein is CSASSFSGATTF. The DNA for the CDR3 is TGCAGTGCTAGCTCCTTCAGCGGGGCCACGACCTTC.

This clonotype has more than one count but fewer than ten. Germline is not matched at one junction end, which may reflect a read error. This rearrangement joins TRBV20-1 to TRBJ2-3, with TRBD2 as a possible D gene (5 bases). CDR1 is DFQATT and CDR2 is SNEGSKA in the germline V gene (reference sequence). The CDR3 spans 12 residues. The CDR3 sequence is CSAPDASGGENF. CDR3 nucleotides: TGCAGTGCCCCAGACGCGAGCGGAGGAGAGAATTTT.

This clonotype was detected a few times. The chain combines TRBV5-6 with TRBJ2-7; 11 bases are a match to TRBD2. V was clipped by 5 bases and J by 2 bases; unmatched bases: 6. Germline assignment: CDR1 SGHDT and CDR2 YYEEEE. The CDR3 is 15 residues long. CDR3 residues: CASSYYSGGAYEQYF. The CDR3 nucleotides read TGTGCCAGCAGTTATTATAGCGGGGGGGCCTACGAGCAGTACTTC.

The rearrangement uses TRBV29-1 and TRBJ2-7, with 7 bases lining up with TRBD1. This CDR3 comprises 13 residues. Germline V CDR1 and CDR2: SQVTM, ANQGSEA. The V gene end was trimmed by 5 bases and the J gene end by 3 bases; junction bases not matched to a gene: 7. The DNA for the CDR3 is TGCAGCGTTAACCGGGACAGCAGCTACGAGCAGTACTTC. This encodes CSVNRDSSYEQYF.

The sample holds a few counts of this clonotype. The CDR3 protein is CATQVRLVLTNEQFF. The DNA for the CDR3 is TGTGCCACCCAAGTCAGGCTAGTCCTAACCAATGAGCAGTTCTTC. The rearrangement uses TRBV28 and TRBJ2-1; D remains unclear. Trimming took off 10 bases at V and 6 bases at J, with 22 bases between the two ends. The CDR3 is made up of 15 amino acids. Germline CDR1 is MDHEN and CDR2 is SYDVKM.

Comment on this clonotype: A junction boundary mismatches the germline segment, possibly from a read error. The J gene is TRBJ2-5, the V gene TRBV20-1; possibly TRBD2 for D (6 bases). The germline V gene encodes CDR1 DFQATT and CDR2 SNEGSKA (reference sequence). The CDR3 is 14 amino acids. CDR3 amino acids: CSAGGRGFGETQHF. CDR3 in DNA: TGCAGTGCTGGAGGACGGGGGTTCGGGGAGACCCAGCACTTC.

V and J are TRBV7-2 and TRBJ2-1, with D hard to call. Germline CDR1 is SGHTA and CDR2 is FQGNSA. The CDR3 runs to 14 residues. The ends were cut back, 1 base at V and 8 bases at J, with 12 bases in the middle. The CDR3 nucleotides are TGTGCCAGCAGCTTAGTCTCCTTGCGATATGAGCAGTTCTTC. This gives the protein CASSLVSLRYEQFF.

A few counts support this clonotype. This sequence joins TRBV28 and TRBJ2-5; 7 bases map to TRBD2. With 4 bases clipped from V and 3 bases from J, the junction kept 5 bases outside the gene matches. Germline loops: CDR1 MDHEN, CDR2 SYDVKM. This CDR3 contains 14 residues. This CDR3 reads CASSSREMEETQYF. The CDR3 DNA reads as TGTGCCAGCAGTTCGCGGGAGATGGAAGAGACCCAGTACTTC.

A note on this clonotype: The junction and the germline gene differ at one end; a read error may be behind it. The chain employs TRBV11-2 and TRBJ2-2, with 7 bases matching TRBD2. The CDR3 length is 15 residues. Germline CDR1 and CDR2: SGHAT and FQNNGV. The CDR3 region is CASTLLARSTGELFF. CDR3 coding DNA: TGTGCCAGCACCTTACTAGCGAGAAGCACCGGGGAGCTGTTTTTT. The variable domain in full, completed from reference TRBV11-2 and TRBJ2-2, reads EAGVAQSPRYKIIEKRQSVAFWCNPISGHATLYWYQQILGQGPKLLIQFQNNGVVDDSQLPKDRFSAERLKGVDSTLKIQPAKLEDSAVYLCASTLLARSTGELFFGEGSRLTVL.

This clonotype has more than one count but fewer than ten. This chain joins TRBV9 and TRBJ1-6; maybe TRBD1 (5 bases). V was pared by 3 bases and J by 12 bases, with 10 bases between. Germline-derived CDR1 and CDR2 are SGDLS and YYNGEE. CDR3 length: 12 residues. The DNA for the CDR3 is TGTGCCAGCAGCGCAGGGAGAAAACCCCTCCACTTT. Translating it yields CASSAGRKPLHF.

This clonotype occurred a few times. The chain employs TRBV3-1 and TRBJ2-2, with 7 bases that match TRBD1. Trimming removed 4 bases from V and 6 bases from J; junction bases left unmatched: 14. Germline loops: CDR1 LGHDT, CDR2 YNNKEL (reference sequence). The CDR3 spans 17 residues. CDR3 nucleotides: TGTGCCAGCAGCCGGCTCCGGGACAGCCCAACTGCCGGGGAGCTGTTTTTT. Its translation is CASSRLRDSPTAGELFF. The full variable domain, rest sourced from reference TRBV3-1 and TRBJ2-2, is DTAVSQTPKYLVTQMGNDKSIKCEQNLGHDTMYWYKQDSKKFLKIMFSYNNKELIINETVPNRFSPKSPDKAHLNLHINSLELGDSAVYFCASSRLRDSPTAGELFFGEGSRLTVL.